Listed here are 20 T cell receptor beta chains from one sample, sequenced in a study of blood T cell repertoires in COVID-19. Repertoires were generated with immunoSEQ multiplex PCR, while TCRdb's copy carries only in-frame clones and drops some. This table holds under 300,000 clones, 85% to 90% found once. Sequenced sample: peripheral blood. The origin of the receptors is a man aged 60 to 75 with acute or convalescent COVID-19.

The rearrangement links TRBV11-3 to TRBJ2-5; 9 bases are shared with TRBD2. There are 14 residues in the CDR3. V was clipped by 5 bases and J by 7 bases; unmatched bases: 8. The germline gives CDR1 SGHNT, CDR2 YENEEA. In DNA form, the CDR3 reads TGTGCCAGCAGCCCGGCGGGGGGGAAGGTGACCCAGTACTTC. It specifies CASSPAGGKVTQYF. Using reference TRBV11-3 and TRBJ2-5 for the parts outside the CDR3, the full variable domain is EAGVVQSPRYKIIEKKQPVAFWCNPISGHNTLYWYLQNLGQGPELLIRYENEEAVDDSQLPKDRFSAERLKGVDSTLKIQPAELGDSAVYLCASSPAGGKVTQYFGPGTRLLVL.

The chain employs TRBV9 and TRBJ1-1; 7 bases align to TRBD1. With 4 bases clipped from V and 3 bases from J, the junction kept 6 bases outside the gene matches. The CDR3 contains 14 residues. CDR1 SGDLS and CDR2 YYNGEE come from the germline V gene. CDR3 DNA sequence: TGTGCCAGCAGCAAGGGGGCTGGGTACACTGAAGCTTTCTTT. Amino acid sequence: CASSKGAGYTEAFF.

The chain employs TRBV6-5 and TRBJ1-4; 11 bases are a match to TRBD1. The length of the CDR3 is 16 residues. Trimming at V came to 4 bases and at J to 4 bases, leaving 5 bases not matched to a gene. Germline values: CDR1 MNHEY, CDR2 SVGAGI. The DNA of the CDR3 is TGTGCCAGCAGTTCCCCCGGGACAGGGGGTAATGAAAAACTGTTTTTT. Translating gives CASSSPGTGGNEKLFF.

The rearrangement joins TRBV19 to TRBJ2-6, with D possibly matching TRBD1 (6 bases). Trimming cost V 4 bases and J 4 bases, with 11 bases left between them. The CDR3 runs 15 residues. Germline lookup yields CDR1 LNHDA and CDR2 SQIVND (reference sequence). The CDR3 nucleotides are TGTGCCAGTAGTACCAACAGGGACGGGGCCAACGTCCTGACTTTC. Its translation is CASSTNRDGANVLTF.

V gene TRBV28 combines with J gene TRBJ1-2, with 8 bases that match TRBD1. V lost 3 bases and J lost 5; bases outside the gene matches: 8. CDR3 length: 15 amino acids. Germline CDR1 MDHEN, CDR2 SYDVKM. The CDR3 reads CASSLSTGGGYGYTF. In DNA, the CDR3 is TGTGCCAGCAGTTTGAGTACAGGGGGTGGGTATGGCTACACCTTC.

This clone turned up a few times. The chain joins TRBV5-6 to TRBJ1-2; D gene uncertain. This CDR3 has 14 amino acids. V lost 0 bases to trimming and J lost 7 bases, with 13 bases between them. Germline CDR1 is SGHDT and CDR2 is YYEEEE. This chain's CDR3 is CASSLAAGVGGYTF. In DNA form, the CDR3 reads TGTGCCAGCAGCTTGGCGGCCGGAGTCGGTGGCTACACCTTC.

CDR3 protein: CASSLAVGGSYEQYF. CDR3 nucleotides: TGCGCCAGCAGCTTGGCCGTTGGCGGATCCTACGAGCAGTACTTC. The chain has TRBV5-1 and TRBJ2-7, with no clear D. The CDR3 loop spans 15 amino acids. Germline CDR1 SGHRS, CDR2 YFSETQ. With 0 bases removed from V and 1 base from J, the gap between germline ends came to 11 bases.

The chain recombines TRBV19 with TRBJ1-5; a possible D gene is TRBD1 (5 bases). The V end was cut by 7 bases, the J end by 0 bases, with 10 bases between. This CDR3 spans 14 amino acids. Germline CDR1 LNHDA, CDR2 SQIVND (reference sequence). CDR3 DNA: TGTGCCAGTAATCGCAGGGTTAGCAATCAGCCCCAGCATTTT. Protein product: CASNRRVSNQPQHF.

This chain uses TRBV18 with TRBJ1-6; D gene ambiguous. Per the germline V gene, CDR1 is KGHSH and CDR2 is LQKENI. This CDR3 has 15 residues. Trimming removed 6 bases from V and 6 bases from J, with 15 bases in between. CDR3 sequence (DNA): TGTGCCAGCTCCCCCACTCAGGCGGGTAATTCACCCCTCCACTTT. The encoded protein is CASSPTQAGNSPLHF.

The chain employs TRBV19 and TRBJ1-5; no definite D call. V was clipped by 3 bases and J by 4 bases, with 10 bases between them. The CDR3 runs 14 residues. Germline assignment: CDR1 LNHDA and CDR2 SQIVND (reference sequence). The CDR3 loop is CASSMYRINQPQHF. The CDR3 nucleotides read TGTGCCAGTAGTATGTACAGAATTAATCAGCCCCAGCATTTT. Based on the CDR3 plus reference TRBV19 and TRBJ1-5, the full variable domain is DGGITQSPKYLFRKEGQNVTLSCEQNLNHDAMYWYRQDPGQGLRLIYYSQIVNDFQKGDIAEGYSVSREKKESFPLTVTSAQKNPTAFYLCASSMYRINQPQHFGDGTRLSIL.

The chain couples TRBV19 to TRBJ2-3; 12 nucleotides line up with TRBD2. J was trimmed by 0 bases and V by 3 bases; bases with no gene match: 4. The CDR3 has 17 amino acids. Germline V gene data show CDR1 as LNHDA and CDR2 as SQIVND (reference sequence). For the CDR3, the DNA is TGTGCCAGTAGTATCCCCGGACTAGCGGGAAGCACAGATACGCAGTATTTT. Protein sequence: CASSIPGLAGSTDTQYF. The full variable domain, its missing parts supplied by reference TRBV19 and TRBJ2-3, is DGGITQSPKYLFRKEGQNVTLSCEQNLNHDAMYWYRQDPGQGLRLIYYSQIVNDFQKGDIAEGYSVSREKKESFPLTVTSAQKNPTAFYLCASSIPGLAGSTDTQYFGPGTRLTVL.

The chain is built from TRBV2 and TRBJ2-1; 7 bases align to TRBD2. V lost 7 bases to trimming and J lost 1 base; unmatched junction nucleotides: 7. The CDR3 loop spans 15 amino acids. Germline CDR1 and CDR2: SNHLY and FYNNEI. CDR3: CASTLAGDSYNEQFF. The CDR3 DNA is TGTGCCAGCACCCTGGCGGGAGATTCCTACAATGAGCAGTTCTTC.

This rearrangement joins TRBV4-3 to TRBJ2-2, with a tentative D call TRBD2 (7 bases). The CDR3 contains 15 residues. Germline CDR1 LGHNA, CDR2 YSLEER. V was pared by 3 bases and J by 5 bases, with 13 bases between. CDR3 amino acids: CASSQGGLETGELFF. The CDR3 DNA reads TGCGCCAGCAGCCAGGGGGGGCTGGAGACCGGGGAGCTGTTTTTT.

The J gene is TRBJ2-7, the V gene TRBV7-6, with D possibly TRBD1 on 5 matching bases. In germline, CDR1 is SGHVS, CDR2 FNYEAQ. V was trimmed by 1 base and J by 3 bases, leaving 13 bases between them. The CDR3 is 15 residues long. The CDR3 loop reads CASSLVGQTDYEQYF. The DNA of the CDR3 is TGTGCCAGCAGCTTAGTGGGGCAGACAGACTACGAGCAGTACTTC.

Points on this clone: This sample also contains other DNA sequences that code for the same CDR3. This chain connects TRBV12-3 or TRBV12-4 to TRBJ2-7; weak D call: TRBD1 (6 bases). Trimming removed 4 bases from V and 4 bases from J, with 8 bases in between. This CDR3 region has 12 residues. CDR3 nucleotides: TGTGCCAGCAGTTCCACAGGGTACGAGCAGTACTTC. Its translation: CASSSTGYEQYF.

This clone was seen only a few times. The CDR3 protein is CASSEGQVEAFF. In DNA, the CDR3 is TGTGCCAGCAGTGAAGGGCAGGTTGAAGCTTTCTTT. The rearrangement joins TRBV2 to TRBJ1-1; no clear D gene. The V and J ends lost 1 base and 7 bases respectively, with 7 bases between them. From germline, CDR1 is SNHLY and CDR2 FYNNEI. This CDR3 has 12 amino acids.

The chain has TRBV6-2 or TRBV6-3 and TRBJ1-1; D call uncertain. The V and J ends lost 1 base and 4 bases respectively, with 10 bases between them. The germline V gene has CDR1 MNHEY and CDR2 SVGEGT. CDR3 length equals 14 residues. CDR3 loop: CASSYYSGSTEAFF. The CDR3 DNA reads TGTGCCAGCAGTTACTACAGTGGGAGCACTGAAGCTTTCTTT.

The chain uses TRBV7-2 and TRBJ2-5; tentative D call: TRBD1 (6 bases). Looked up from germline, CDR1 is SGHTA and CDR2 is FQGNSA. This CDR3 is built from 14 residues. Trimming cost V 4 bases and J 5 bases, with 14 bases left between them. CDR3 bases: TGTGCCAGCAGCTCCCAGGGGAGCCCCGAGACCCAGTACTTC. This gives the protein CASSSQGSPETQYF.

V usage is TRBV4-1 and J usage is TRBJ1-3, with no clear D. Germline CDR1 is MGHRA and CDR2 is YSYEKL. Trimming took off 0 bases at V and 4 bases at J, with 13 bases between the two ends. The CDR3 has 16 amino acids. CDR3 nucleotides: TGCGCCAGCAGCCAAGATGAGGCGGCACGGGGAAACACCATATATTTT. As protein: CASSQDEAARGNTIYF.

This sequence joins TRBV3-1 (or the pseudogene TRBV3-2) and TRBJ2-7; unclear D gene. The CDR3 spans 13 residues. V gave up 1 base and J gave up 3 bases, with 7 bases separating them. Germline assignment: CDR1 LGHDT and CDR2 YNNKEL (reference sequence). For the CDR3, the DNA is TGTGCCAGCAGCCAAGCGCCACACTACGAGCAGTACTTC. This sequence encodes CASSQAPHYEQYF.